This T cell receptor beta chain stems from a study of blood T cell repertoires in COVID-19 (dated by TCRdb to 2020 to 2021). Some background on the complete study: The collaborator samples originated in the United States, Italy and Spain and spanned the acute and convalescent phases of COVID-19. The material from the prospective study consisted of cDNA or gDNA derived from T cells, B-cell-depleted T cells, or PBMCs. Deeply sampled blood TCRbeta repertoires from subjects exposed to, actively infected with, or recovered from COVID-19 were included in the dataset. A freely available public database, intended as a resource for researchers studying the immune response to SARS-CoV-2, is where the repertoires were released. Samples were obtained from the ongoing ImmuneRACE study (first 160 participants) and from over 1,000 subjects provided by 6 global collaborators. A de-identified subject ID, COVID-19 status, age in years and sex were almost always included in the sample metadata. Where available, HLA class I and class II types were obtained from metadata supplied by the sample provider rather than from assay-based typing.

Participants in the prospective study were aged roughly 18 to 90 years, lived in 20 to 30 United States geographic areas, and enrolled through a virtual design. In the prospective study, participants were assigned to cohorts based on the clinical history participants reported in a screening survey and a study questionnaire. Recovered participants in ImmuneRACE Cohort 3 were defined by two consecutive negative NP/OP PCR tests, clearance by a healthcare professional, or resolution of symptoms. In the prospective study, mobile phlebotomists collected whole blood, serum and a nasopharyngeal or oropharyngeal swab from each participant. Prospective study participants could optionally give additional blood draws and questionnaires over an approximately two-month period. Prospective study blood samples were shipped either frozen or at room temperature before DNA extraction. On the study overall, not on this receptor specifically: The quantity of clinical and demographic metadata differed by source and by participant and was supplied without curation.

As for this clone: Its cognate antigen has yet to be identified. Base-call qualities are not available, and no considerably larger clone is one nucleotide away.

V and J lose 1 base and 0 bases, and a span of 9 bases separates them. The cysteine opens and the phenylalanine closes a CDR3 of 15 amino acids. The DNA shown is the 45-base CDR3, in frame from base 1. The CDR1 and CDR2 encoded by the germline V gene (reference sequence) are LGHDT and YNNKEL. TCRbeta CDR3 regions were amplified from genomic DNA using the immunoSEQ Assay, a bias-controlled multiplex PCR. As for the original processing: Within the assay, amplification of reference gene primers was used to estimate how many nucleated cells each sample contained. Sequence reads were collapsed and filtered to measure the absolute abundance of every unique TCRbeta CDR3 rearrangement. For each sample, productive Simpson clonality was calculated as the square root of Simpson's diversity index across productive rearrangements. As stored in TCRdb, this immuneACCESS dataset retains in-frame rearrangements with V and J assigned. A fraction of the clones does not appear; measured against another copy, unresolved V genes explain less than half of the discrepancy, and the remainder lacks a known reason. V and J calls and clone size are copied from that table; D and trimming were computed from the DNA. Recorded for this sample are 320,000 or so clones; about 90% of them occurred a single time. The ten largest clones represent over 0.8% of the sample.

The rearrangement joined TRBV3-1 (or the pseudogene TRBV3-2) to TRBJ1-2; no confident D gene assignment can be made. Material for sequencing was PBMCs or T cells enriched from blood (not recorded which). The receptor comes from a woman in her twenties or thirties who had recovered from COVID-19. The DNA is as follows: TGTGCCAGCAGCCAAGGGACTTTTACTAACTATGGCTACACCTTC. Its protein reads: CASSQGTFTNYGYTF.